This T cell receptor (beta chain) is from a study of post-analysis software for immune sequencing data. Study context: Patients with relapsing-remitting, secondary progressive and progressive-relapsing multiple sclerosis courses were all represented.

The authors incorporated unique molecular identifiers into the TCR beta cDNA libraries. Starting from around 1 to 10 million T cells, the study yielded roughly 0.5 million cDNA molecules. TCRdb re-called the PCR reads with MiXCR, one entry per CDR3 protein. Of about 760,000 distinct CDR3 sequences in the sample, about 32% were seen once. Per the germline V gene, CDR1 is DFQATT and CDR2 is SNEGSKA (reference sequence). There are 14 residues in the CDR3. The ends were cut back, 4 bases at V and 0 bases at J, with 12 bases in the middle. This clonotype has only one observation. Its antigen is still unknown. Study results and limitations: About 5 TRBV segments (TRBV5-6, TRBV5-1 and TRBV20-1 among them) occurred more frequently in patients than in controls. Samples from a shared batch, those prepared together, strongly co-clustered by F measure. The study found significantly lower normalized Chao1 diversity in multiple sclerosis patients than in controls.

Sequenced: blood. The J gene is TRBJ1-1, the V gene TRBV20-1, with D maybe TRBD1 (5 bases). The receptor was derived from a girl aged 5 to 17 with multiple sclerosis. This CDR3 is CSAKTGRVNTEAFF. DNA for the CDR3: TGCAGTGCTAAAACGGGGCGGGTGAACACTGAAGCTTTCTTT.